This note documents a single T cell receptor beta chain sequence. This CDR3 is 14 amino acids long. Looked up from germline, CDR1 is DFQATT and CDR2 is SNEGSKA (reference sequence). V dropped 6 bases and J dropped 0 bases, with 12 bases sitting between them. These data originate in a study of blood T cells in healthy people across ages. Then a second PCR, running roughly 7 to 12 cycles, was carried out with a sample-barcoded 5' primer and a J-beta primer mix. A template-switch adaptor that had 12 random nucleotides put a tag on each cDNA molecule. One entry per CDR3 protein results from TCRdb running MiXCR on the 5' RACE reads. The sample holds approximately 780,000 distinct CDR3 sequences, under 30% seen once. This sample was shared with a second study, whose subject was T cells of mothers and their children. As that report states: The cDNA synthesis received all extracted RNA, at approximately 1.5 ug per 15 ul.

Sequencing was carried out using blood. This chain connects TRBV20-1 to TRBJ2-1, with D possibly matching TRBD1 (5 bases). The clonotype comes from a boy aged 5-17 years in good health. CDR3: CSASPGNSYNEQFF. The CDR3 nucleotides read TGCAGTGCCTCACCAGGGAACTCCTACAATGAGCAGTTCTTC.